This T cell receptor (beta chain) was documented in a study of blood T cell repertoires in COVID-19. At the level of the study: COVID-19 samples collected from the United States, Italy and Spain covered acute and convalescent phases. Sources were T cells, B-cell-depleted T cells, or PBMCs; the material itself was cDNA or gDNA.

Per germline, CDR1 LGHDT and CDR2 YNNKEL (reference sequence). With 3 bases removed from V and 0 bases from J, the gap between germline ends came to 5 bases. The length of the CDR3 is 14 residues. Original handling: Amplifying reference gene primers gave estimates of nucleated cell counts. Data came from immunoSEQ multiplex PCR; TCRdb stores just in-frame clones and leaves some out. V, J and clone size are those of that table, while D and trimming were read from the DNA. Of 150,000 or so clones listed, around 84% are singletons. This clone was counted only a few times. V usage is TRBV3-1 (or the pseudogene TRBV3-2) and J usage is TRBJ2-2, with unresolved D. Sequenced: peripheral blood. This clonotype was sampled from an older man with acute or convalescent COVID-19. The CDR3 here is CASSQVANTGELFF. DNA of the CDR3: TGTGCCAGCAGCCAGGTAGCGAACACCGGGGAGCTGTTTTTT.